This T cell receptor (beta chain) was identified during a study of cytomegalovirus exposure and HLA in healthy donors. The overall study: Of some 400 genotyped donors, more than 75% clustered with self-reported Caucasian donors. Study-level findings and limits: Later analysis showed most CMV-associated TCR beta chains appearing HLA-restricted. In an earlier analysis, most TCR beta V segments were productive about 87% or about 30% of the time.

Researchers ran the PCR with 60 Vbeta and 13 Jbeta primers. This table comes from immunoSEQ multiplex PCR, and its TCRdb copy is limited to in-frame clones, with some not included. Of 200,000 to 250,000 clones in the sample, 80% to 85% were seen once. The donors (healthy individuals) were bone marrow donors. The ends were cut back, 3 bases at V and 0 bases at J, with 19 bases in the middle. The CDR3 spans 18 residues. The germline CDR1 and CDR2 sequences are SGDLS and YYNGEE. To note about this clone: Its antigen is unknown.

The specimen sequenced was PBMCs. The rearrangement joins TRBV9 to TRBJ2-1; a weak D match, TRBD2 (6 bases). This TCR was recovered from a woman in her thirties or forties in good health and CMV-seronegative. The DNA of the CDR3 is TGTGCCAGCAGCGAGGAGGGACTTACGTCGTACTCCTACAATGAGCAGTTCTTC. Protein: CASSEEGLTSYSYNEQFF.